This T cell receptor (beta chain) was sequenced during a study of neurological immune-mediated disorders. Using its own MiXCR run on the 5' RACE reads, TCRdb lists one record per CDR3 protein. The sample lists some 60,000 distinct CDR3 sequences; over 3.5% were seen once. Germline V gives CDR1 KGHDR, CDR2 SFDVKD. The CDR3 spans 15 residues. This clonotype was picked up many times. The junction shows a germline mismatch at one end, possibly a read error. Sequenced: PBMCs. This receptor was taken from a woman aged 50 to 65 with multiple sclerosis. V usage is TRBV24-1 and J usage is TRBJ1-6; TRBD1 might be the D (5 bases). In DNA, the CDR3 is TGTGCCACCCCTCAAGGAATAAAGGGGAATTCACCCCTCAACTTT. Translated: CATPQGIKGNSPLNF.